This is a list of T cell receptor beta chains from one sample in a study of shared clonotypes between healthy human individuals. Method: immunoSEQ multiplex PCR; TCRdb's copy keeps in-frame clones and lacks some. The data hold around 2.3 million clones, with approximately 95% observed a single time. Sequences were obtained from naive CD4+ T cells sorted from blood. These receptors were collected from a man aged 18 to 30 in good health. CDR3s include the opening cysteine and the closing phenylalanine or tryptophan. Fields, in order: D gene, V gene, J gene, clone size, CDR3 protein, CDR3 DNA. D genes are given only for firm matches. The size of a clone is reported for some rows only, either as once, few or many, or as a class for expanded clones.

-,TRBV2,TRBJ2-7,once,CASSERFFYEQYF,TGTGCCAGCAGTGAACGTTTCTTCTACGAGCAGTACTTC
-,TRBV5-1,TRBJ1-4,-,CASSSGTLNEKLFF,TGCGCCAGCAGCTCCGGGACACTCAATGAAAAACTGTTTTTT
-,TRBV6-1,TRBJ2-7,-,CASSEANIGTYEQYF,TGTGCCAGCAGTGAAGCCAACATAGGGACCTACGAGCAGTACTTC
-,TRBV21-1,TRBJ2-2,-,CASSSTGELFF,TGTGCCAGCAGCTCTACCGGGGAGCTGTTTTTT
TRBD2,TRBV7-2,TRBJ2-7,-,CASSPGLDSYEQYF,TGTGCCAGCAGCCCCGGACTAGATTCCTACGAGCAGTACTTC
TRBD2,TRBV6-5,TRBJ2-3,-,CASMRGDTQYF,TGTGCCAGCATGCGGGGGGATACGCAGTATTTT
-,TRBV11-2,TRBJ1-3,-,CASSLDEIRSGNTIYF,TGTGCCAGCAGCTTAGATGAGATCCGGTCTGGAAACACCATATATTTT
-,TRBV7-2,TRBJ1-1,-,CASSLRGVTEAFF,TGTGCCAGCAGCTTAAGGGGGGTGACTGAAGCTTTCTTT
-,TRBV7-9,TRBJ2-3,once,CASSLAGGFSTDTQYF,TGTGCCAGCAGCTTAGCGGGGGGCTTTAGCACAGATACGCAGTATTTT
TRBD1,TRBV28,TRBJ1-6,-,CASSPGQGSSPLHF,TGTGCCAGCAGTCCCGGACAGGGCTCCTCACCCCTCCACTTT
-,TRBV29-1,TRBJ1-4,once,CSVVSPTNEKLFF,TGCAGCGTTGTAAGCCCAACTAATGAAAAACTGTTTTTT
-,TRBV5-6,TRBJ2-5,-,CASSLPNGVETRYF,TGTGCCAGCAGCTTGCCGAACGGGGTAGAGACCCGGTACTTC